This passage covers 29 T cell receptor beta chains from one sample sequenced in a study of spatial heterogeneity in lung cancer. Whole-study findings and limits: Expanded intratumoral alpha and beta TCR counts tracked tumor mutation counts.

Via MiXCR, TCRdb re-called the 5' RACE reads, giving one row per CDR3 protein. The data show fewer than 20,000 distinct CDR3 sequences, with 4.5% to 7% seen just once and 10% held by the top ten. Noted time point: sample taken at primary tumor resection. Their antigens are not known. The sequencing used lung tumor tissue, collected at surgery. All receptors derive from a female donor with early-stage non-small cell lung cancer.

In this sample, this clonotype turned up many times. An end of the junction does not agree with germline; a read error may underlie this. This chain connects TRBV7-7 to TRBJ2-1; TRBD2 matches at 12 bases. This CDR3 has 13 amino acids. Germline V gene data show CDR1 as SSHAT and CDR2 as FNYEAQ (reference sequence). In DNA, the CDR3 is TGTGCTAGCAGCGGGGGACTAGCGGGTGAGCAGTTCTTC. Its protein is CASSGGLAGEQFF.

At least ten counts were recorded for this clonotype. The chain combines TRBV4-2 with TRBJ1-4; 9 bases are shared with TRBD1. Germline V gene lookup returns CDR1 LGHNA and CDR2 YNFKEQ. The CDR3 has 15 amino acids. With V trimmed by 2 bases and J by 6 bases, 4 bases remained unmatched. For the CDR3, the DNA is TGTGCCAGCAGCCAAATACAGGGGGCCTATGAAAAACTGTTTTTT. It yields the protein CASSQIQGAYEKLFF.

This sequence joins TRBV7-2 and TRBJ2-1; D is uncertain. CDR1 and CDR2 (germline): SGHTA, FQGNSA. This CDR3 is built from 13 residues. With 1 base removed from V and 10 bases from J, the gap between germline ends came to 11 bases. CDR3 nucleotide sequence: TGTGCCAGCAGCTTAGAAAGGCCCCGGGAGCAGTTCTTC. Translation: CASSLERPREQFF. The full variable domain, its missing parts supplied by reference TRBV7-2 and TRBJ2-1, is GAGVSQSPSNKVTEKGKDVELRCDPISGHTALYWYRQSLGQGLEFLIYFQGNSAPDKSGLPSDRFSAERTGGSVSTLTIQRTQQEDSAVYLCASSLERPREQFFGPGTRLTVL.

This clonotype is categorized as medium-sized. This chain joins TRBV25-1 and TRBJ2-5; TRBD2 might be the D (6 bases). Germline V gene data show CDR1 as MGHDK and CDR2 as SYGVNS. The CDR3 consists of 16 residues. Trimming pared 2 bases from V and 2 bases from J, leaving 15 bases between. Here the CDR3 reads CASSELGGSEQETQYF. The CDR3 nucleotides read TGTGCCAGCAGTGAACTCGGGGGTTCGGAGCAAGAGACCCAGTACTTC.

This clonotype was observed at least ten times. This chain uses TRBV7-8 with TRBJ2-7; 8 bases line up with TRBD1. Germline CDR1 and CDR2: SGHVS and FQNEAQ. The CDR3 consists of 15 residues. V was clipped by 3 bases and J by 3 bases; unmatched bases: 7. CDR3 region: CASSLMTGAYYEQYF. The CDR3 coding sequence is TGTGCCAGCAGCTTGATGACAGGGGCCTACTACGAGCAGTACTTC.

CDR3 nucleotide sequence: TGTGCCAGCAGCCGGGATCGCGGACTCACAGATACGCAGTATTTT. It specifies CASSRDRGLTDTQYF. This rearrangement joins TRBV5-6 to TRBJ2-3; possible D gene TRBD2, 5 bases. The germline CDR1 and CDR2 sequences are SGHDT and YYEEEE. The V gene lost 4 bases and the J gene lost 2 bases, with 14 bases spanning the gap. The CDR3 runs to 15 residues.

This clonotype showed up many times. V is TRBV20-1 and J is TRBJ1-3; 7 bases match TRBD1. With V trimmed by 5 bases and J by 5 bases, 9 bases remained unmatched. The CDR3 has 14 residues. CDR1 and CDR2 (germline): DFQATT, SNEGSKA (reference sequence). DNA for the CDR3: TGCAGTGCTCCAGACAGGGAAGGGAGAAACACCATATATTTT. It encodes CSAPDREGRNTIYF.

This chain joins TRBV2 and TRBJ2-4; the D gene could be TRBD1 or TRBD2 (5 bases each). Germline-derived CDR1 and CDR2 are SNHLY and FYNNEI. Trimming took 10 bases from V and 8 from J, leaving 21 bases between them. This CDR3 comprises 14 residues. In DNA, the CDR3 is TGTGCCACCGAGGGGATCGAGGATCGGGACATTCAGTACTTC. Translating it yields CATEGIEDRDIQYF.

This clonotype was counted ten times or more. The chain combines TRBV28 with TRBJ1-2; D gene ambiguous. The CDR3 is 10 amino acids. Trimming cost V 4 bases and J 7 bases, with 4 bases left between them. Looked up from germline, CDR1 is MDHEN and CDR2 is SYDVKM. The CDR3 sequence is CASSSSGYTF. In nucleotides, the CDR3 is TGTGCCAGCAGTTCTTCTGGCTACACCTTC.

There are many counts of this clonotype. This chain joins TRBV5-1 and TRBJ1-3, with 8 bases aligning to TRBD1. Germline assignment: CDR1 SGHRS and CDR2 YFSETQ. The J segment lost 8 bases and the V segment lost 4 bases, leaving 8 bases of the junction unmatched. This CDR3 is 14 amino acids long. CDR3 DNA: TGCGCCAGCAGCCCCGACAGGGGTTCTGACACCATATATTTT. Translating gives CASSPDRGSDTIYF.

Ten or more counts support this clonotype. The CDR3 region is CASGTSGRGTDTQYF. As DNA, the CDR3 is TGTGCCAGCGGAACTAGCGGGAGGGGCACAGATACGCAGTATTTT. The rearrangement joins TRBV2 to TRBJ2-3, with TRBD2 matching over 13 bases. The germline CDR1 and CDR2 sequences are SNHLY and FYNNEI. The CDR3 spans 15 residues. V dropped 8 bases and J dropped 1; count of bases not matched to a gene: 3.

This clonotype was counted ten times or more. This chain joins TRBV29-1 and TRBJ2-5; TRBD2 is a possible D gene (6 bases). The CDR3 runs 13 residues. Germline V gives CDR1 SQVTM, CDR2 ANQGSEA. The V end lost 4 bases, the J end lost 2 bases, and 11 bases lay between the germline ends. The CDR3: CSVGGVPQETQYF. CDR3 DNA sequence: TGCAGCGTTGGGGGGGTACCACAAGAGACCCAGTACTTC.

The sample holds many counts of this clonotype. Here the CDR3 reads CSAETGGGHEQYF. The CDR3 DNA reads as TGCAGTGCAGAAACAGGGGGAGGACACGAGCAGTACTTC. The J gene is TRBJ2-7, the V gene TRBV20-1, with 8 bases aligning to TRBD1. From germline, CDR1 is DFQATT and CDR2 SNEGSKA (reference sequence). This CDR3 contains 13 residues. The trim removed 6 bases at V and 5 bases at J, leaving 9 bases unmatched.

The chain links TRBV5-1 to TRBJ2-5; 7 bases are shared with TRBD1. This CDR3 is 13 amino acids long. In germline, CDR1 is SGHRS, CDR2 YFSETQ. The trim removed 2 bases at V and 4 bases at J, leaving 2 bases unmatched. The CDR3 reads CASSFHRGETQYF. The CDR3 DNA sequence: TGCGCCAGCAGCTTTCACAGGGGAGAGACCCAGTACTTC.

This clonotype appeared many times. CDR3 residues: CASMLTPGHLRV. CDR3 nucleotide sequence: TGTGCTAGCATGCTAACGCCGGGACACCTCAGAGTC. The chain joins TRBV7-7 to TRBJ2-7; D is perhaps TRBD1 (6 bases). This CDR3 has 12 amino acids. Germline CDR1 SSHAT, CDR2 FNYEAQ (reference sequence).

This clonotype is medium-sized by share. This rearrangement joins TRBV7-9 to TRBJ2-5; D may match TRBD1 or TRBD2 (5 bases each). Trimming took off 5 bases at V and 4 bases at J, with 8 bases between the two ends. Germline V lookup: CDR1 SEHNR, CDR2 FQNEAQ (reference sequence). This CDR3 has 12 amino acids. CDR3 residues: CASSEGLETQYF. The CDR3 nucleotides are TGTGCCAGCAGCGAGGGGTTAGAGACCCAGTACTTC.

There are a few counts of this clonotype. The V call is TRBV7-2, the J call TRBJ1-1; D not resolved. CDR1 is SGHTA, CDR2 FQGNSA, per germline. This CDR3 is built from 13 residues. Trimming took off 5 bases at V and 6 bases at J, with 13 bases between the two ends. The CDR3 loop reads CASSLILGSEAFF. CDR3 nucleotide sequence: TGTGCCAGCAGCCTCATCCTAGGTTCTGAAGCTTTCTTT.

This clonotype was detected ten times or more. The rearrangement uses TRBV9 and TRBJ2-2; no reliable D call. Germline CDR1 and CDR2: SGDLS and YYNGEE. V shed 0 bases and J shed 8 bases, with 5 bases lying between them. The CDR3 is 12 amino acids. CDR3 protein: CASSVVLGELFF. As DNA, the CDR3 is TGTGCCAGCAGCGTAGTTTTGGGGGAGCTGTTTTTT.

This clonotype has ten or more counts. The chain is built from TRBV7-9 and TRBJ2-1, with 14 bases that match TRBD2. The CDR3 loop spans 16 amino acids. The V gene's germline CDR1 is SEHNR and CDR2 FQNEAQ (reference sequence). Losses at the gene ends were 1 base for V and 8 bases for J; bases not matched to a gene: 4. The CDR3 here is CASSLGTSGRHYEQFF. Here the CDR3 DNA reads TGTGCCAGCAGCTTAGGGACTAGCGGGAGGCACTATGAGCAGTTCTTC.

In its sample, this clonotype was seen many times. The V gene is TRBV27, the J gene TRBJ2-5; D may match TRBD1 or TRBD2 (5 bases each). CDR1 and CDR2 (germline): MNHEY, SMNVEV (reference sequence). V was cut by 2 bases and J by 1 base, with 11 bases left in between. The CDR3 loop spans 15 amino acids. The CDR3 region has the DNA TGTGCCAGCAGTTTACAGTGGGGGATCCAAGAGACCCAGTACTTC. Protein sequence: CASSLQWGIQETQYF.

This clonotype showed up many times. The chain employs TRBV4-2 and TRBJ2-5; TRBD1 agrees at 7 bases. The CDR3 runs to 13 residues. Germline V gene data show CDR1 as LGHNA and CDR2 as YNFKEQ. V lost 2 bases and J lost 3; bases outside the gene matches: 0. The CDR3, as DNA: TGTGCCAGCAGCCAAACAGGGGAAGAGACCCAGTACTTC. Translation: CASSQTGEETQYF.

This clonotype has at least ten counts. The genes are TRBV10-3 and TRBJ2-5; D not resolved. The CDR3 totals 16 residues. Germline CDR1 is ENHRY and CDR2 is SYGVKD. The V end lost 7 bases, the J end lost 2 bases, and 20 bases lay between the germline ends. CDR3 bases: TGTGCCATCACCTTTATAATTTTCCGTCTGCAAGAGACCCAGTACTTC. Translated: CAITFIIFRLQETQYF.

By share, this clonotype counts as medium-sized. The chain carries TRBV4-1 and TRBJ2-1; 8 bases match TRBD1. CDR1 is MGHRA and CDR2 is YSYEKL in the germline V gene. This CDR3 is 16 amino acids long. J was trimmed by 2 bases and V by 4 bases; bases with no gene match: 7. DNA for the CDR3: TGCGCCAGCAGCCCCGGACAGGGACGAACCTACAATGAGCAGTTCTTC. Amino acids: CASSPGQGRTYNEQFF.

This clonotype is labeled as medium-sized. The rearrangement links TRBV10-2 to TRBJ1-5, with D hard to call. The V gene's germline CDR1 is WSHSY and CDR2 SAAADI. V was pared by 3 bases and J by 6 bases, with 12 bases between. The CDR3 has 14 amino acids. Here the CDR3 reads CASSDYPGLQPQHF. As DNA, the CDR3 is TGCGCCAGCAGTGATTATCCAGGCCTTCAGCCCCAGCATTTT.

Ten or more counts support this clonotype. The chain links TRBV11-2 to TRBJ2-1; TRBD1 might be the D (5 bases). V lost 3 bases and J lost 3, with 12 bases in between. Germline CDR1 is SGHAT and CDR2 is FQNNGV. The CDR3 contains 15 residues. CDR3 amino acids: CASSLMQGNYNEQFF. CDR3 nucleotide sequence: TGTGCCAGCAGCTTGATGCAGGGTAACTACAATGAGCAGTTCTTC.

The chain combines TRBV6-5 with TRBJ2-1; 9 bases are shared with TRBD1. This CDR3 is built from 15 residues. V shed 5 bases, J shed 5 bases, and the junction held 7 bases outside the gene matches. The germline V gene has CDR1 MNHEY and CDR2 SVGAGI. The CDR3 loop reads CASSPTGGVHNEQFF. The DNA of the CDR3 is TGTGCCAGCAGTCCGACAGGGGGTGTCCACAATGAGCAGTTCTTC.

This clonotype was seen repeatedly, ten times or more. The CDR3 DNA sequence: TGCAACCCGGGGACAAAACCGACCGAAGAAAAGCAAGAGACCCAGTACTTC. Translated: CNPGTKPTEEKQETQYF. The J gene is TRBJ2-5, the V gene TRBV20-1, with TRBD1 as a possible D gene (6 bases). The germline V gene encodes CDR1 DFQATT and CDR2 SNEGSKA (reference sequence). The CDR3 has 17 amino acids.

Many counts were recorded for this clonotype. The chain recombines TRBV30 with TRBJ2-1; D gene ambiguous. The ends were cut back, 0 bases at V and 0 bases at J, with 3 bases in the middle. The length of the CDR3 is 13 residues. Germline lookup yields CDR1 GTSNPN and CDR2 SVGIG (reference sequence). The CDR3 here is CAWSVNSYNEQFF. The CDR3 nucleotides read TGTGCCTGGAGTGTGAACTCCTACAATGAGCAGTTCTTC.

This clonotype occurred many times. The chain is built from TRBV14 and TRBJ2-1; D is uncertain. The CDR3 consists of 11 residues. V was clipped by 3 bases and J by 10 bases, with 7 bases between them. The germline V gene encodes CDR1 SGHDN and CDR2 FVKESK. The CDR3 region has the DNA TGTGCCAGCAGCCAGGGCCCCGAGCAGTTCTTC. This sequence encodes CASSQGPEQFF.